This TCR beta chain was observed in a study of siplizumab effects on memory and regulatory T cells. The assay was immunoSEQ multiplex PCR, and TCRdb's table has in-frame clones only and misses some. In the table there are over 80,000 clones, around 90% of which are singletons. Trimming took 4 bases from V and 1 from J; bases not matched to a gene: 3. The CDR3 has 16 amino acids. From germline, CDR1 is SGHRS and CDR2 YFSETQ. In the case of this clone: Its specificity is not known.

General study results and limits: Naive T cells appeared more varied than memory cells and looked like key alloresponse contributors. Whether proliferating Tregs in siplizumab cultures suppress was not functionally confirmed. For mappable alloreactive CD4+ clones, the mean Treg-derived fraction was about 69% with siplizumab and 25% to 30% in controls. Alloreactive sequences traceable to unstimulated CD4+ memory cells were significantly reduced by siplizumab.

This clonotype was sampled from a human donor in good health. Sequenced input: Tregs sorted from blood. The rearrangement uses TRBV5-1 and TRBJ2-5, with TRBD2 matching over 14 bases. CDR3 DNA: TGCGCCAGCAGCCGAGGACTAGCGGGGGGCCAAGAGACCCAGTACTTC. It specifies CASSRGLAGGQETQYF.